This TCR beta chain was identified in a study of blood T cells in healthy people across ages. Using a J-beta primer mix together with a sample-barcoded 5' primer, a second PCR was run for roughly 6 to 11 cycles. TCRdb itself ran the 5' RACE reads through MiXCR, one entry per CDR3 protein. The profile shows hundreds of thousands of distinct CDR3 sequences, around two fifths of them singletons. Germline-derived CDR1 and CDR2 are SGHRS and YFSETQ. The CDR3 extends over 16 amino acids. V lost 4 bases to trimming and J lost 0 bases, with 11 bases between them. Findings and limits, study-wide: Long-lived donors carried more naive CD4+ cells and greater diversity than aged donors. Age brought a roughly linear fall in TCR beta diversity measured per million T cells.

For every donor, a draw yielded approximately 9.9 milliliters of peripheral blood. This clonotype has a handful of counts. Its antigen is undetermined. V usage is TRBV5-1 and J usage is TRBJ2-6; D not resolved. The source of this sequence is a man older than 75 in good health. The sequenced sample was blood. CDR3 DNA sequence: TGCGCCAGCAGCGTTGACATGAGCTCTGGGGCCAACGTCCTGACTTTC. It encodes CASSVDMSSGANVLTF.